This T cell receptor beta chain was sequenced for a study of molecular identifiers for immune sequencing clone quantification. The study, taken as a whole, reports: Spiked Jurkat TCR RNA equivalent to one cell reportedly surfaced among some 1 million naive cells.

Per the germline V gene, CDR1 is LGHNT and CDR2 is FRNRAP. The V gene end was trimmed by 6 bases and the J gene end by 0 bases; junction bases not matched to a gene: 8. The CDR3 is made up of 17 amino acids. Preparation methods for the bulk TCR libraries were those previously described, with listed TCR primers. TCRdb re-called the PCR reads through MiXCR, storing one row per CDR3 protein. The table has 40,000 to 65,000 distinct CDR3 sequences, just over 35% seen once. Turning to this clonotype: Its antigen remains unidentified. A single base separates this from a much larger clone, so it may be a read error. Because it lacks the conserved phenylalanine or tryptophan at the end, this CDR3 is likely a read error.

Sorting selected naive CD8 T cells with a CD8+CD4-CCR7+CD45RA+ phenotype. The sequence derives from a human donor in good health. Some libraries in this study had Jurkat cell RNA spiked in. This chain uses TRBV12-5 with TRBJ1-1, with TRBD1 identical over 12 bases. The sequencing input was naive CD8+ T cells from blood, with Jurkat cell RNA spiked in. As for subset: FACS-sorted CD8+CD4-CCR7+CD45RA+ naive T cells. The CDR3 nucleotides are TGTGCTAGTGGCCCTGGGACAGGGGGCGAGATGAACACTGAAGCTTTCATT. This sequence encodes CASGPGTGGEMNTEAFI.